This TCR beta chain is from a study of T cell repertoires in cytomegalovirus infection. The wider study: Through public TCR beta signatures, both CMV infection and matching HLA type were indicated. Study results and limitations: Frequencies of public TCR beta families were cumulated, and this identified carriers of CMV plus the relevant HLA.

In TCRdb, the reads were re-called with MiXCR into one record per CDR3 protein. Of about 180,000 distinct CDR3 sequences in the sample, around an eighth were seen once. The CDR3 is 15 amino acids. The germline CDR1 and CDR2 sequences are LNHDA and SQIVND (reference sequence). The V segment lost 5 bases and the J segment 2 bases; nucleotides outside the gene matches: 7. This clonotype was found a few times. What it binds is unknown. The chain recombines TRBV19 with TRBJ2-7; 9 bases are shared with TRBD1. Sequencing used PBMCs. This TCR derives from a human donor in good health (CMV status not recorded). Some clones in this sample may be carry-over from other donors' samples. The DNA for the CDR3 is TGTGCCAGTAGTGAGATTGGACAGGGGACCTACGAGCAGTACTTC. Translation gives CASSEIGQGTYEQYF.